A single sample is the source of the 7 T cell receptor beta chains below, sequenced in a study of HIV-infected patients and healthy controls. One entry per CDR3 protein, called by TCRdb with MiXCR from the 5' RACE reads. The table has about 64,000 distinct CDR3 sequences, about a fifth seen once. The sample consisted of CD4+ T cells from blood. The receptors originated from a human donor in good health.

This clonotype was seen only a few times. This chain links TRBV20-1 with TRBJ1-1; weak D call: TRBD1 (6 bases). V was pared by 2 bases and J by 11 bases, with 15 bases between. The CDR3 has 12 residues. Germline CDR1 is DFQATT and CDR2 is SNEGSKA (reference sequence). The CDR3 reads CSARLTGKGAFF. The CDR3 DNA is TGCAGTGCTAGACTCACAGGGAAGGGGGCTTTCTTT.

This clonotype was counted many times. The chain employs TRBV3-1 and TRBJ2-3, with TRBD2 identical over 13 bases. Germline V CDR1 and CDR2: LGHDT, YNNKEL (reference sequence). Trimming at V came to 1 base and at J to 3 bases, leaving 10 bases not matched to a gene. The CDR3 loop spans 19 amino acids. CDR3 sequence reads: CASSQGLAGGGSLTDTQYF. In nucleotides, the CDR3 is TGTGCCAGCAGCCAAGGACTAGCGGGAGGTGGAAGCCTAACAGATACGCAGTATTTT.

This clonotype has a handful of counts. The rearrangement uses TRBV12-3 or TRBV12-4 and TRBJ1-1; maybe TRBD1 (6 bases). V gave up 6 bases and J gave up 4 bases, with 18 bases separating them. The CDR3 has 15 residues. The CDR3 is CASSSGGRGFTEAFF. CDR3 coding DNA: TGTGCCAGCAGCTCCGGGGGCAGGGGATTCACTGAAGCTTTCTTT.

The sample holds many counts of this clonotype. CDR3 nucleotides: TGTGCCAGCAGCTTAGACCTACTAGCGGGGGGCTACGAGCAGTACTTC. Translation: CASSLDLLAGGYEQYF. V usage is TRBV7-2 and J usage is TRBJ2-7, with 12 bases lining up with TRBD2. The junction had 4 bases not matched to a gene; V was cut back by 1 base and J by 3 bases. Germline V gives CDR1 SGHTA, CDR2 FQGNSA. The CDR3 consists of 16 residues.

The genes are TRBV12-3 or TRBV12-4 and TRBJ1-1; no definite D call. The length of the CDR3 is 15 residues. Trimming cost V 1 base and J 10 bases, with 19 bases left between them. The CDR3 DNA is TGTGCCAGCAGTTTAGTTTCGGCGGGGTCGGGTAGAGCTTTCTTT. Translation: CASSLVSAGSGRAFF.

Details on this clonotype: A read error may explain this, as a much larger clone is one base away. This chain uses TRBV6-2 or TRBV6-3 with TRBJ2-6, with D possibly being TRBD1 (5 bases). The V gene's germline CDR1 is MNHEY and CDR2 SVGEGT. The CDR3 spans 15 residues. CDR3 in amino acids: CASSYSRSGADVLTF. CDR3 DNA: TGTGCCAGCAGTTACTCGCGCTCTGGGGCCGACGTCCTGACTTTC.

The sample holds many counts of this clonotype. The chain uses TRBV27 and TRBJ2-6; D remains ambiguous. The ends were cut back, 2 bases at V and 0 bases at J, with 5 bases in the middle. Germline V gives CDR1 MNHEY, CDR2 SMNVEV (reference sequence). The CDR3 length is 15 residues. Here the CDR3 reads CASSLRSSGANVLTF. CDR3 nucleotide sequence: TGTGCCAGCAGTTTACGTAGCTCTGGGGCCAACGTCCTGACTTTC.